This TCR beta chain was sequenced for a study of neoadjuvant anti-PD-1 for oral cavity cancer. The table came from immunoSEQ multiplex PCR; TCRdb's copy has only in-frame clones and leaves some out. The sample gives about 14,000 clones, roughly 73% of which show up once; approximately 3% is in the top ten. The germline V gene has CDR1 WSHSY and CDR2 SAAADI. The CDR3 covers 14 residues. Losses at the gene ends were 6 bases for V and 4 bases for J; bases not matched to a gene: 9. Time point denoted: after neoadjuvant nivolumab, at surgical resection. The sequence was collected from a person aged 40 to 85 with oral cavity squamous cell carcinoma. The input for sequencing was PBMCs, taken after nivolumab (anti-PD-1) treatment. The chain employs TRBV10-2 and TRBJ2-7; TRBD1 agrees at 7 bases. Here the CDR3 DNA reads TGCGCCAGCAGGTGGGGAGAGGGGGCGTACGAGCAGTACTTC. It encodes CASRWGEGAYEQYF.